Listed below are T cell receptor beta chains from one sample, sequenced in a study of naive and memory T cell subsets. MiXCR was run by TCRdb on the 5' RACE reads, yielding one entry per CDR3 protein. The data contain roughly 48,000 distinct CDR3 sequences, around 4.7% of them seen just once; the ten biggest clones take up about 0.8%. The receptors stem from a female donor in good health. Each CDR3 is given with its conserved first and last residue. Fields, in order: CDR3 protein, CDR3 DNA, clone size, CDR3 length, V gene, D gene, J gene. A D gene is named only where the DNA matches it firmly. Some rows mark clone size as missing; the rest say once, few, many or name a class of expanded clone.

cdr3_aa: CAGSPSQEGQETQYF; cdr3_nt: TGTGCCGGCTCACCATCCCAGGAGGGGCAAGAGACCCAGTACTTC; clone_size: .; cdr3_length: 15; v_call: TRBV18; d_call: .; j_call: TRBJ2-5
cdr3_aa: CASSLTGNDGYTF; cdr3_nt: TGTGCCAGCAGCTTAACGGGAAACGATGGCTACACCTTC; clone_size: few; cdr3_length: 13; v_call: TRBV7-3; d_call: .; j_call: TRBJ1-2
cdr3_aa: CASSLMQGIDSPLHF; cdr3_nt: TGTGCCAGCAGCTTAATGCAGGGGATCGATTCACCCCTCCACTTT; clone_size: many; cdr3_length: 15; v_call: TRBV7-2; d_call: .; j_call: TRBJ1-6
cdr3_aa: CASSLRSGMKEEKLFF; cdr3_nt: TGTGCCAGCAGCTTAAGATCTGGAATGAAGGAGGAAAAACTGTTTTTT; clone_size: many; cdr3_length: 16; v_call: TRBV7-8; d_call: .; j_call: TRBJ1-4
cdr3_aa: CASSLLGQSQETQYF; cdr3_nt: TGTGCCAGCAGCTTGTTGGGACAGTCGCAAGAGACCCAGTACTTC; clone_size: many; cdr3_length: 15; v_call: TRBV7-9; d_call: TRBD1; j_call: TRBJ2-5
cdr3_aa: CASSFFTKPEQFF; cdr3_nt: TGTGCCAGCAGTTTTTTTACAAAACCTGAGCAGTTCTTC; clone_size: many; cdr3_length: 13; v_call: TRBV28; d_call: .; j_call: TRBJ2-1
cdr3_aa: CASSLVAQETQYF; cdr3_nt: TGTGCCAGCAGCCTGGTGGCACAAGAGACCCAGTACTTC; clone_size: many; cdr3_length: 13; v_call: TRBV7-6; d_call: .; j_call: TRBJ2-5
cdr3_aa: CASSFGGQGIWYF; cdr3_nt: TGTGCCAGCAGTTTTGGAGGACAGGGGATTTGGTACTTC; clone_size: many; cdr3_length: 13; v_call: TRBV27; d_call: TRBD1; j_call: TRBJ2-7
cdr3_aa: CASSLDRGSGNTIYF; cdr3_nt: TGCGCCAGCAGCCTAGACAGGGGTTCTGGAAACACCATATATTTT; clone_size: many; cdr3_length: 15; v_call: TRBV4-1; d_call: TRBD1; j_call: TRBJ1-3
cdr3_aa: CASSLYLGQGFHTDTQYF; cdr3_nt: TGTGCCAGCAGTTTATATTTGGGACAGGGGTTCCACACAGATACGCAGTATTTT; clone_size: many; cdr3_length: 18; v_call: TRBV27; d_call: TRBD1; j_call: TRBJ2-3
cdr3_aa: CASSQRTSGNYEQYF; cdr3_nt: TGTGCCAGCAGCCAACGGACTAGCGGGAACTACGAGCAGTACTTC; clone_size: many; cdr3_length: 15; v_call: TRBV7-6; d_call: TRBD2; j_call: TRBJ2-7
cdr3_aa: CSASWADVGSPLHF; cdr3_nt: TGCAGTGCTAGTTGGGCAGATGTTGGTTCACCCCTCCACTTT; clone_size: many; cdr3_length: 14; v_call: TRBV20-1; d_call: .; j_call: TRBJ1-6
cdr3_aa: CASSYTGQGPTDEQFF; cdr3_nt: TGTGCCAGCAGTTACACCGGACAGGGCCCGACAGATGAGCAGTTCTTC; clone_size: many; cdr3_length: 16; v_call: TRBV6-5; d_call: TRBD1; j_call: TRBJ2-1
cdr3_aa: CASSYSALAGVSGFF; cdr3_nt: TGTGCCAGCAGTTACTCGGCACTAGCGGGAGTATCTGGGTTCTTC; clone_size: many; cdr3_length: 15; v_call: TRBV6-2/TRBV6-3; d_call: TRBD2; j_call: TRBJ2-1
cdr3_aa: CSVAEGSGRARDTQYF; cdr3_nt: TGCAGCGTTGCGGAAGGTAGCGGGAGGGCTAGAGATACGCAGTATTTT; clone_size: .; cdr3_length: 16; v_call: TRBV29-1; d_call: TRBD2; j_call: TRBJ2-3